The source of this T cell receptor (beta chain) is a study of shared clonotypes between healthy human individuals. Study conclusions and caveats: The naive CD4 repertoires of several donors were compared, and roughly 5.1% of clonotypes were shared.

CD45RO-negative, CCR7-positively selected cells formed the naive CD8 fraction, excluding terminally differentiated effector memory CD45RA+ cells. V was shortened by 6 bases and J by 13 bases, with 13 bases between the two germline ends. This CDR3 comprises 11 residues. The V gene's germline CDR1 is SGHTA and CDR2 FQGNSA. Clones were sequenced by immunoSEQ multiplex PCR, and TCRdb holds only the in-frame ones, with some missing. The profile shows about 680,000 clones, about 91% of them singletons. As regards this clone: Its antigen is currently unknown.

This clonotype was obtained from a man aged 25 to 40 in good health. The sequenced sample consisted of naive CD8+ T cells sorted from blood. The rearrangement joins TRBV7-2 to TRBJ2-1; D is unresolved. The CDR3 bases are TGTGCCAGCAGGGCCCTTAGGGTACAGTTCTTC. It codes for CASRALRVQFF.